The rows below give T cell receptor beta chains drawn from one sample of a study of shared clonotypes between healthy human individuals. The method was immunoSEQ multiplex PCR; TCRdb's version includes in-frame clones alone and lacks a portion of them. The top ten hold about 12% of the sample, which has about 450,000 clones, 79% seen once. Sequenced input: PBMCs. These receptors were taken from a woman in her thirties or forties in good health. Some clones in this sample may be carry-over from other donors' samples. Each CDR3 is given with its conserved first and last residue. The D gene is left open where the match is weak. Clone sizes are given selectively: once, few, many, or a class where the clone is expanded.

CDR3 DNA: TGTGCCAGCAGCTTAGCGGTAGGGGGCAGTGGGGAGACCCAGTACTTC
CDR3 protein: CASSLAVGGSGETQYF
V gene: TRBV7-9
D gene: TRBD1
J gene: TRBJ2-5
clone size: NA
CDR3 length: 16

CDR3 DNA: TGTGCCAGCAGCCCGGGGGACAGCTCCTACGAGCAGTACTTC
CDR3 protein: CASSPGDSSYEQYF
V gene: TRBV7-9
D gene: NA
J gene: TRBJ2-7
clone size: NA
CDR3 length: 14

CDR3 DNA: TGTGCCAGCAGCCCCGGGACAGGGTCGCAAGAGACCCAGTACTTC
CDR3 protein: CASSPGTGSQETQYF
V gene: TRBV2
D gene: TRBD1
J gene: TRBJ2-5
clone size: NA
CDR3 length: 15

CDR3 DNA: TGTGCCAGCAGCTCGACGCGGGGGTTGGGCAATCAGCCCCAGCATTTT
CDR3 protein: CASSSTRGLGNQPQHF
V gene: TRBV7-2
D gene: NA
J gene: TRBJ1-5
clone size: NA
CDR3 length: 16

CDR3 DNA: TGTGCCAGCAGTGACTCAAGCGGGAGAGGAGATACGCAGTATTTT
CDR3 protein: CASSDSSGRGDTQYF
V gene: TRBV6-4
D gene: TRBD2
J gene: TRBJ2-3
clone size: once
CDR3 length: 15

CDR3 DNA: TGTGCCAGCAGCCCATGGGGTTCTTGGAGCACTGAAGCTTTCTTT
CDR3 protein: CASSPWGSWSTEAFF
V gene: TRBV14
D gene: NA
J gene: TRBJ1-1
clone size: NA
CDR3 length: 15

CDR3 DNA: TGTGCCAGCAGCGCTTTGAGAGGTAACACCGGGGAGCTGTTTTTT
CDR3 protein: CASSALRGNTGELFF
V gene: TRBV9
D gene: NA
J gene: TRBJ2-2
clone size: NA
CDR3 length: 15

CDR3 DNA: TGTGCCAGCAGCTTAGGGGGTAGCGCCTTCGCTACCTTC
CDR3 protein: CASSLGGSAFATF
V gene: TRBV7-2
D gene: NA
J gene: TRBJ2-7
clone size: NA
CDR3 length: 13

CDR3 DNA: TGTGCCAGCAGCGAGCCCCCCGGGGCCCAGTTCTTC
CDR3 protein: CASSEPPGAQFF
V gene: TRBV7-2
D gene: NA
J gene: TRBJ2-1
clone size: NA
CDR3 length: 12

CDR3 DNA: TGTGCCAGCTCACCGGGGGGACAGGGGTACGAGCAGTACTTC
CDR3 protein: CASSPGGQGYEQYF
V gene: TRBV18
D gene: TRBD1
J gene: TRBJ2-7
clone size: NA
CDR3 length: 14

CDR3 DNA: TGTGCCAGCAGCTTTGGCGGGGTTGAGACCTACGAGCAGTACTTC
CDR3 protein: CASSFGGVETYEQYF
V gene: TRBV7-8
D gene: NA
J gene: TRBJ2-7
clone size: NA
CDR3 length: 15

CDR3 DNA: TGTGCCAGCAGTTATGGGACACCCAACTCTGGAAACACCATATATTTT
CDR3 protein: CASSYGTPNSGNTIYF
V gene: TRBV6-6
D gene: NA
J gene: TRBJ1-3
clone size: once
CDR3 length: 16

CDR3 DNA: TGTGCCAGCAAGTGGACTAGCGGGAGTGCTACCGGGGAGCTGTTTTTT
CDR3 protein: CASKWTSGSATGELFF
V gene: TRBV6-4
D gene: TRBD2
J gene: TRBJ2-2
clone size: NA
CDR3 length: 16

CDR3 DNA: TGTGCCAGCAGTTTCGGGACCTACAATGAGCAGTTCTTC
CDR3 protein: CASSFGTYNEQFF
V gene: TRBV28
D gene: NA
J gene: TRBJ2-1
clone size: NA
CDR3 length: 13

CDR3 DNA: TGTGCCAGCAGCCAACTAGCGGGAGGGCAATACGAGCAGTACTTC
CDR3 protein: CASSQLAGGQYEQYF
V gene: TRBV7-3
D gene: TRBD2
J gene: TRBJ2-7
clone size: once
CDR3 length: 15

CDR3 DNA: TGCGCCAGCAGCTTGTATGGAACCTACGAGCAGTACTTC
CDR3 protein: CASSLYGTYEQYF
V gene: TRBV5-1
D gene: NA
J gene: TRBJ2-7
clone size: once
CDR3 length: 13

CDR3 DNA: TGTGCCAGCAGCGACAGGGGGGTAAAGACCCAGTACTTC
CDR3 protein: CASSDRGVKTQYF
V gene: TRBV5-4
D gene: TRBD1
J gene: TRBJ2-5
clone size: few
CDR3 length: 13

CDR3 DNA: TGCGCCAGCAGCCCGACAGGGGGCATCACCGGGGAGCTGTTTTTT
CDR3 protein: CASSPTGGITGELFF
V gene: TRBV5-1
D gene: TRBD1
J gene: TRBJ2-2
clone size: once
CDR3 length: 15

CDR3 DNA: TGTGCCAGCAGCGTAGAGGACAGTATATACAATGAGCAGTTCTTC
CDR3 protein: CASSVEDSIYNEQFF
V gene: TRBV9
D gene: NA
J gene: TRBJ2-1
clone size: NA
CDR3 length: 15

CDR3 DNA: TGTGCCAGCAGTGTGGTGGCCGAAGCTTTCTTT
CDR3 protein: CASSVVAEAFF
V gene: TRBV2
D gene: NA
J gene: TRBJ1-1
clone size: NA
CDR3 length: 11

CDR3 DNA: TGTGCCAGCAGTTGGACAGGGCGAGACTCTGGAAACACCATATATTTT
CDR3 protein: CASSWTGRDSGNTIYF
V gene: TRBV28
D gene: TRBD1
J gene: TRBJ1-3
clone size: NA
CDR3 length: 16

CDR3 DNA: TGTGCCATCAGTGTAAGATGGTTTGAAGGGCAGTACTTC
CDR3 protein: CAISVRWFEGQYF
V gene: TRBV10-3
D gene: NA
J gene: TRBJ2-7
clone size: NA
CDR3 length: 13

CDR3 DNA: TGCGCCAGCAGCCAAGGACTAGCGGGCTACAATGAGCAGTTCTTC
CDR3 protein: CASSQGLAGYNEQFF
V gene: TRBV4-3
D gene: TRBD2
J gene: TRBJ2-1
clone size: NA
CDR3 length: 15

CDR3 DNA: TGTGCCAGCAGTTACTCTAGCAGCCTCACCGGGGAGCTGTTTTTT
CDR3 protein: CASSYSSSLTGELFF
V gene: TRBV6-6
D gene: NA
J gene: TRBJ2-2
clone size: NA
CDR3 length: 15

CDR3 DNA: TGTGCCAGCAGCTTAGGTGGCGGGGCTACCTACGAGCAGTACTTC
CDR3 protein: CASSLGGGATYEQYF
V gene: TRBV7-2
D gene: NA
J gene: TRBJ2-7
clone size: NA
CDR3 length: 15

CDR3 DNA: TGTGCCAGCAGTGAAGCCCCTGGGGGTCCTACGATATACTTC
CDR3 protein: CASSEAPGGPTIYF
V gene: TRBV6-1
D gene: NA
J gene: TRBJ2-7
clone size: NA
CDR3 length: 14

CDR3 DNA: TGTGCCAGCAGCTCCTGGCTAGCGGGAGCGGTGCAGTTCTTC
CDR3 protein: CASSSWLAGAVQFF
V gene: TRBV11-1
D gene: TRBD2
J gene: TRBJ2-1
clone size: many
CDR3 length: 14

CDR3 DNA: TGTGCCAGCAGCTCGCAAGGAATCAGACAGGGTAGGCTCCACAATGAGCAGTTCTTC
CDR3 protein: CASSSQGIRQGRLHNEQFF
V gene: TRBV7-9
D gene: TRBD1
J gene: TRBJ2-1
clone size: NA
CDR3 length: 19

CDR3 DNA: TGCGCCAGCAGTGAGTCGTGGGGGTTTAGGAATGGCTACACCTTC
CDR3 protein: CASSESWGFRNGYTF
V gene: TRBV10-1
D gene: NA
J gene: TRBJ1-2
clone size: NA
CDR3 length: 15

CDR3 DNA: TGTGCCAGTAGTGCGGGACACGGAGATACGCAGTATTTT
CDR3 protein: CASSAGHGDTQYF
V gene: TRBV19
D gene: NA
J gene: TRBJ2-3
clone size: NA
CDR3 length: 13

CDR3 DNA: TGTGCCAGCAGCTCAGGACAGGGGGCTCATGGCTACACCTTC
CDR3 protein: CASSSGQGAHGYTF
V gene: TRBV7-9
D gene: TRBD1
J gene: TRBJ1-2
clone size: NA
CDR3 length: 14

CDR3 DNA: TGTGCCAGCAGTATAGCGCGACCGGGGGGGGATACGCAGTATTTT
CDR3 protein: CASSIARPGGDTQYF
V gene: TRBV6-6
D gene: TRBD2
J gene: TRBJ2-3
clone size: NA
CDR3 length: 15

CDR3 DNA: TGTGCCAGCAGCCAAGACGCGGGAGGGCCAATCTACGAGCAGTACTTC
CDR3 protein: CASSQDAGGPIYEQYF
V gene: TRBV14
D gene: TRBD2
J gene: TRBJ2-7
clone size: NA
CDR3 length: 16

CDR3 DNA: TGTGCCAGCAGCTTGGGACTAGCCCTCATATACGAGCAGTACTTC
CDR3 protein: CASSLGLALIYEQYF
V gene: TRBV7-9
D gene: TRBD2
J gene: TRBJ2-7
clone size: NA
CDR3 length: 15

CDR3 DNA: TGCAGCGTTGGGCTCAGCCTGAACACTGAAGCTTTCTTT
CDR3 protein: CSVGLSLNTEAFF
V gene: TRBV29-1
D gene: NA
J gene: TRBJ1-1
clone size: NA
CDR3 length: 13

CDR3 DNA: TGTGCCAGCTCACCAATAGACGTTCAAGAGACCCAGTACTTC
CDR3 protein: CASSPIDVQETQYF
V gene: TRBV18
D gene: NA
J gene: TRBJ2-5
clone size: NA
CDR3 length: 14

CDR3 DNA: TGTGCCATCAGGAAGACAGGGGGTACCGGCACTGAAGCTTTCTTT
CDR3 protein: CAIRKTGGTGTEAFF
V gene: TRBV10-3
D gene: TRBD1
J gene: TRBJ1-1
clone size: NA
CDR3 length: 15

CDR3 DNA: TGTGCCAGCTCACCCGAGGGACGGACTCATGGCTACACCTTC
CDR3 protein: CASSPEGRTHGYTF
V gene: TRBV18
D gene: NA
J gene: TRBJ1-2
clone size: NA
CDR3 length: 14

CDR3 DNA: TGTGCCAGTAGTACTTCTAGCGGGAGCGAGCAGTTCTTC
CDR3 protein: CASSTSSGSEQFF
V gene: TRBV19
D gene: TRBD2
J gene: TRBJ2-1
clone size: NA
CDR3 length: 13

CDR3 DNA: TGTGCCAGCAGTCCAACGACAGGAGGGGGGGGCACAGATACGCAGTATTTT
CDR3 protein: CASSPTTGGGGTDTQYF
V gene: TRBV2
D gene: NA
J gene: TRBJ2-3
clone size: NA
CDR3 length: 17

CDR3 DNA: TGTGCCAGCAGCTTAGCGGGAGGGCTCACAGATACGCAGTATTTT
CDR3 protein: CASSLAGGLTDTQYF
V gene: TRBV28
D gene: TRBD2
J gene: TRBJ2-3
clone size: NA
CDR3 length: 15

CDR3 DNA: TGTGCCAGCAGTTCCGCTGGGGGTTCTGGAAACACCATATATTTT
CDR3 protein: CASSSAGGSGNTIYF
V gene: TRBV28
D gene: NA
J gene: TRBJ1-3
clone size: NA
CDR3 length: 15

CDR3 DNA: TGTGCCAGCAGCTTTAGCGGTCCCGAGAACGAGCAGTACTTC
CDR3 protein: CASSFSGPENEQYF
V gene: TRBV5-5
D gene: NA
J gene: TRBJ2-7
clone size: NA
CDR3 length: 14

CDR3 DNA: TGTGCCAGCTCACGACTGGGAGGGGGCGCGGGAGGTAATTACGAGCAGTACTTC
CDR3 protein: CASSRLGGGAGGNYEQYF
V gene: TRBV18
D gene: NA
J gene: TRBJ2-7
clone size: NA
CDR3 length: 18

CDR3 DNA: TGTGCCAGCCACCCAGCGGGAGTTCCCTACGAGCAGTACTTC
CDR3 protein: CASHPAGVPYEQYF
V gene: TRBV6-1
D gene: TRBD2
J gene: TRBJ2-7
clone size: NA
CDR3 length: 14

CDR3 DNA: TGTGCCAGCAGTTCCCTTCGAAAGGGGAACAATCAGCCCCAGCATTTT
CDR3 protein: CASSSLRKGNNQPQHF
V gene: TRBV28
D gene: NA
J gene: TRBJ1-5
clone size: few
CDR3 length: 16

CDR3 DNA: TGCGCCAGCAGAGGGGAATACGAGCAGTACTTC
CDR3 protein: CASRGEYEQYF
V gene: TRBV5-1
D gene: NA
J gene: TRBJ2-7
clone size: many
CDR3 length: 11

CDR3 DNA: TGTGCCAGCCGGGGGAACAGGGGGTTCGACGAGCAGTACTTC
CDR3 protein: CASRGNRGFDEQYF
V gene: TRBV27
D gene: TRBD1
J gene: TRBJ2-7
clone size: many
CDR3 length: 14